The clone carrying this T cell receptor beta chain was recorded many times. As yet, its antigen is unknown. Combining iRepertoire HTBI primers with Arm-PCR of CDR3 regions, the authors built TCR beta libraries. From the multiplex PCR reads, TCRdb called clonotypes with MiXCR, one entry per CDR3 protein. This sample carries fewer than 600,000 distinct CDR3 sequences, about 20% of them seen once, and the ten largest clones take around 13%. This sample is part of a study of regulatory T cells in long-lasting Graves disease. Study outcomes and limitations: Peripheral blood alone, not thyroid tissue, underwent study. Patients whose Graves' disease persisted exhibited lower TCR diversity than those newly diagnosed.

Trimming stripped 4 bases from V and 0 bases from J, with 7 bases between. CDR3 length equals 12 residues. Germline CDR1 reads SQVTM; CDR2 reads ANQGSEA. The time point: persistent/refractory GD, antithyroid drugs over 5 years with positive TRAb. Making the TCR library involved RNA that had been extracted from PBMCs. The source of the patients was an endocrinology department in Xi'an, China. The TCR comes from a female donor with Graves disease. The sample was peripheral blood mononuclear cells (PBMCs), taken when the disease was refractory, from a patient treated with antithyroid drugs. V is TRBV29-1 and J is TRBJ2-7; D ambiguous. CDR3 in amino acids: CSVGTNSYEQYF. In nucleotides, the CDR3 is TGCAGCGTTGGGACGAACTCCTACGAGCAGTACTTC.